Presented here are 26 T cell receptor beta chains from one specimen sequenced in a study of T cell repertoires in cytomegalovirus infection. Using its own MiXCR run on the reads, TCRdb lists one record per CDR3 protein. The top ten clones hold about 93% of a sample with more than 35,000 distinct CDR3 sequences, over 50% of them seen once. Antigen specificity for these receptors is unknown. The material sequenced was CD8+ T cells from cultured PBMCs, taken from culture after CMV antigen stimulation. The receptor source for this set is a human donor in good health (CMV status not recorded). Some clones in this sample may be carry-over from other donors' samples.

This clonotype has only a few counts. V is TRBV20-1 and J is TRBJ2-1, with TRBD2 matching over 14 bases. The CDR3 sequence is 17 residues long. Germline CDR1 DFQATT, CDR2 SNEGSKA (reference sequence). The trim removed 1 base at V and 0 bases at J, leaving 2 bases unmatched. CDR3 nucleotide sequence: TGCAGTGCTAGAGTGGGGACTAGCGGGAGCTCCTACAATGAGCAGTTCTTC. It encodes CSARVGTSGSSYNEQFF.

J is TRBJ2-7 and V is TRBV20-1; D is unresolved. V lost 0 bases and J lost 3, with 15 bases in between. The CDR3 covers 15 residues. Germline CDR1 reads DFQATT; CDR2 reads SNEGSKA (reference sequence). Here the CDR3 reads CSARDPRMESYEQYF. The CDR3 DNA reads TGCAGTGCTAGAGACCCTAGAATGGAAAGCTACGAGCAGTACTTC.

A few counts support this clonotype. The genes are TRBV18 and TRBJ1-1; D ambiguous. This CDR3 has 11 residues. The V gene lost 6 bases and the J gene lost 5 bases, with 7 bases spanning the gap. In germline, CDR1 is KGHSH, CDR2 LQKENI. Here the CDR3 reads CASSSGTEAFF. For the CDR3, the DNA is TGTGCCAGCTCTTCCGGGACTGAAGCTTTCTTT.

The CDR3 loop reads CASTTELETQYF. DNA for the CDR3: TGTGCCAGCACCACCGAGCTGGAGACCCAGTACTTC. The chain is built from TRBV12-3 or TRBV12-4 and TRBJ2-5; D ambiguous. The CDR3 has 12 amino acids. The V and J ends lost 7 bases and 5 bases respectively, with 11 bases between them.

This clonotype turned up a few times. The rearrangement links TRBV5-4 to TRBJ1-5; the match to TRBD1 covers 8 bases. The length of the CDR3 is 14 residues. Germline loops: CDR1 SGHNT, CDR2 YYREEE (reference sequence). Unmatched junction bases numbered 4, after V lost 1 base and J lost 7 bases. For the CDR3, the DNA is TGTGCCAGCAGCTTGCAGGGGGCAAAACAGCCCCAGCATTTT. Translated: CASSLQGAKQPQHF.

This clonotype was seen a few times. This chain connects TRBV12-5 to TRBJ2-2; D is uncertain. Germline-derived CDR1 and CDR2 are LGHNT and FRNRAP. This CDR3 has 12 amino acids. V lost 8 bases to trimming and J lost 0 bases, with 4 bases between them. The CDR3 here is CASTANTGELFF. The CDR3 DNA is TGTGCTAGTACCGCGAACACCGGGGAGCTGTTTTTT.

J is TRBJ1-5 and V is TRBV6-1; 8 bases fit TRBD1. Per germline, CDR1 MNHNS and CDR2 SASEGT. The CDR3 loop spans 15 amino acids. V trimming: 2 bases; J trimming: 5 bases; junction bases outside the gene matches: 5. The DNA of the CDR3 is TGTGCCAGCAGTGAATCGGACAGGGAACATCAGCCCCAGCATTTT. Protein product: CASSESDREHQPQHF.

The chain has TRBV11-2 and TRBJ2-3, with D unresolved. The germline gives CDR1 SGHAT, CDR2 FQNNGV. The CDR3 runs to 15 residues. V dropped 1 base and J dropped 2 bases, with 10 bases sitting between them. Here the CDR3 reads CASSLVGSLTDTQYF. CDR3 bases: TGTGCCAGCAGCTTAGTCGGCAGTCTCACAGATACGCAGTATTTT. Together with reference TRBV11-2 and TRBJ2-3, the CDR3 gives the full variable domain: EAGVAQSPRYKIIEKRQSVAFWCNPISGHATLYWYQQILGQGPKLLIQFQNNGVVDDSQLPKDRFSAERLKGVDSTLKIQPAKLEDSAVYLCASSLVGSLTDTQYFGPGTRLTVL.

The chain joins TRBV7-8 to TRBJ2-3; possible D gene TRBD2, 7 bases. V lost 5 bases and J lost 0, with 24 bases in between. Looked up from germline, CDR1 is SGHVS and CDR2 is FQNEAQ. The CDR3 is 19 amino acids. The CDR3 DNA is TGTGCCAGCAGCGAGAGGGGGGGGACCTACATTCCTAGCACAGATACGCAGTATTTT. This encodes CASSERGGTYIPSTDTQYF.

This clonotype was counted between two and nine times. The chain is built from TRBV7-6 and TRBJ2-7; 11 bases are a match to TRBD2. The CDR3 runs 17 residues. The J segment lost 7 bases and the V segment lost 0 bases, leaving 11 bases of the junction unmatched. CDR1 and CDR2 (germline): SGHVS, FNYEAQ. The DNA for the CDR3 is TGTGCCAGCAGCTTAGCGACTAGCGGGACCCATACGGGGGAGCAGTACTTC. Its translation: CASSLATSGTHTGEQYF.

The chain recombines TRBV7-3 with TRBJ2-7; tentative D call: TRBD1 (6 bases). The V end lost 5 bases, the J end lost 1 base, and 24 bases lay between the germline ends. The CDR3 consists of 18 residues. The germline CDR1 and CDR2 sequences are SGHTA and FQGTGA. The CDR3 nucleotides read TGTGCCAGCAGCATGCCGGGACAAAAGAACGGCTCATCCTACGAGCAGTACTTC. Its protein is CASSMPGQKNGSSYEQYF. Filled out from reference TRBV7-3 and TRBJ2-7, the complete variable domain reads GAGVSQTPSNKVTEKGKYVELRCDPISGHTALYWYRQSLGQGPEFLIYFQGTGAADDSGLPNDRFFAVRPEGSVSTLKIQRTERGDSAVYLCASSMPGQKNGSSYEQYFGPGTRLTVT.

The chain carries TRBV7-9 and TRBJ2-7; D not certain. V was pared by 2 bases and J by 5 bases, with 7 bases between. Germline CDR1 is SEHNR and CDR2 is FQNEAQ (reference sequence). CDR3 length: 12 residues. As DNA, the CDR3 is TGTGCCAGCAGCTTAATGTTAGACGAGCAGTACTTC. This codes for CASSLMLDEQYF.

The chain links TRBV7-8 to TRBJ2-3; the match to TRBD1 covers 9 bases. This CDR3 is 19 amino acids long. Germline CDR1 SGHVS, CDR2 FQNEAQ. V trimming: 3 bases; J trimming: 2 bases; junction bases outside the gene matches: 15. CDR3 in amino acids: CASSFRDRVVSGFTDTQYF. In nucleotides, the CDR3 is TGTGCCAGCAGCTTCCGGGACAGGGTGGTTAGCGGGTTCACAGATACGCAGTATTTT. Full variable domain (missing parts from reference TRBV7-8 and TRBJ2-3): GAGVSQSPRYKVAKRGQDVALRCDPISGHVSLFWYQQALGQGPEFLTYFQNEAQLDKSGLPSDRFFAERPEGSVSTLKIQRTQQEDSAVYLCASSFRDRVVSGFTDTQYFGPGTRLTVL.

V gene TRBV6-6 combines with J gene TRBJ2-7; a weak D match, TRBD2 (6 bases). CDR3 length: 15 residues. CDR1 is MNHNY and CDR2 is SVGAGI in the germline V gene (reference sequence). The ends were cut back, 0 bases at V and 4 bases at J, with 13 bases in the middle. The CDR3 spells CASSYSRRVEYEQYF. CDR3 nucleotides: TGTGCCAGCAGTTACTCTAGGAGGGTCGAGTACGAGCAGTACTTC.

The chain employs TRBV4-1 and TRBJ1-5; no definite D call. The V end lost 1 base, the J end lost 3 bases, and 7 bases lay between the germline ends. The germline CDR1 and CDR2 sequences are MGHRA and YSYEKL. The CDR3 covers 14 residues. The CDR3 spells CASSQGPYNQPQHF. The CDR3 DNA follows: TGCGCCAGCAGCCAAGGTCCTTACAATCAGCCCCAGCATTTT.

This clonotype was detected only once. The chain recombines TRBV30 with TRBJ1-1; 8 nucleotides agree with TRBD1. Germline V gene sequence: CDR1 GTSNPN, CDR2 SVGIG (reference sequence). The CDR3 has 14 residues. Trimming removed 2 bases from V and 1 base from J; junction bases left unmatched: 3. CDR3 protein: CAWSPGTGNTEAFF. Here the CDR3 DNA reads TGTGCCTGGAGTCCCGGGACAGGGAACACTGAAGCTTTCTTT.

The rearrangement links TRBV7-4 to TRBJ1-2, with D maybe TRBD1 (5 bases). Germline V gene lookup returns CDR1 SGHVT and CDR2 SQSDAQ. Between the trimmed V and J ends, which lost 5 bases and 2 bases, there was a span of 12 bases. The CDR3 spans 14 residues. The CDR3 bases are TGTGCCAGCAGCAGATTACAGGTCAACTATGGCTACACCTTC. Its translation: CASSRLQVNYGYTF.

The V call is TRBV5-1, the J call TRBJ2-1, with a tentative D call TRBD2 (5 bases). Looked up from germline, CDR1 is SGHRS and CDR2 is YFSETQ. V lost 4 bases to trimming and J lost 7 bases, with 15 bases between them. The CDR3 spans 14 residues. CDR3 region: CASSPPIGLNEQFF. The CDR3 DNA is TGCGCCAGCAGCCCACCGATCGGACTTAATGAGCAGTTCTTC.

This clonotype was found a few times. The rearrangement uses TRBV12-3 or TRBV12-4 and TRBJ1-2, with a possible D match to TRBD1 (6 bases). V was cut by 6 bases and J by 7 bases, with 15 bases left in between. This CDR3 is 13 amino acids long. The CDR3 here is CASRSQGSPGYTF. The CDR3, as DNA: TGTGCCAGCAGATCGCAGGGGAGTCCTGGCTACACCTTC.

The rearrangement joins TRBV20-1 to TRBJ2-5, with no clear D. The CDR3 totals 15 residues. The V gene lost 0 bases and the J gene lost 5 bases, with 16 bases spanning the gap. Germline V lookup: CDR1 DFQATT, CDR2 SNEGSKA (reference sequence). The CDR3 nucleotides read TGCAGTGCTAGAGATGGGTTAGCTGGTGTGGAGACCCAGTACTTC. Translated: CSARDGLAGVETQYF.

This chain links TRBV27 with TRBJ1-5; TRBD1 is a possible D gene (6 bases). The V and J ends lost 2 bases and 5 bases respectively, with 10 bases between them. Germline V CDR1 and CDR2: MNHEY, SMNVEV (reference sequence). The CDR3 length is 14 residues. CDR3: CASSLAGGDQPQHF. CDR3 coding DNA: TGTGCCAGCAGTTTAGCGGGGGGCGATCAGCCCCAGCATTTT.

The V and J genes are TRBV3-1 and TRBJ2-3, with D possibly TRBD2 on 6 matching bases. Looked up from germline, CDR1 is LGHDT and CDR2 is YNNKEL (reference sequence). Trimming took 4 bases from V and 0 from J, leaving 11 bases between them. The CDR3 loop spans 15 amino acids. The CDR3 nucleotides are TGTGCCAGCAGCCGGTCAGCGGGTAGCACAGATACGCAGTATTTT. Its protein is CASSRSAGSTDTQYF.

The chain recombines TRBV27 with TRBJ2-1, with D perhaps assigned TRBD1 or TRBD2 (5 bases each). This CDR3 region has 16 residues. Trimming stripped 4 bases from V and 2 bases from J, with 15 bases between. Germline lookup yields CDR1 MNHEY and CDR2 SMNVEV (reference sequence). This CDR3 is CASSSGTFSTYNEQFF. CDR3 bases: TGTGCCAGCAGTTCGGGGACCTTCTCAACCTACAATGAGCAGTTCTTC.

In DNA, the CDR3 is TGTGCCAGCAGTTTACGGTCCAGCGGGAGGGCCTACGAGCAGTACTTC. This sequence encodes CASSLRSSGRAYEQYF. V is TRBV28 and J is TRBJ2-7, with TRBD2 matching over 10 bases. Germline CDR1 reads MDHEN; CDR2 reads SYDVKM. With V trimmed by 2 bases and J by 2 bases, 6 bases remained unmatched. The CDR3 consists of 16 residues.

This chain links TRBV15 with TRBJ2-7, with 9 bases matching TRBD1. There are 17 residues in the CDR3. Germline V gene data show CDR1 as LNHNV and CDR2 as YYDKDF (reference sequence). J gave up 4 bases and V 3 bases, and 13 bases lay outside the gene matches. DNA for the CDR3: TGTGCCACCAGCAGGGGGACAGGGAACCGGGAGAGATACGAGCAGTACTTC. Translating gives CATSRGTGNRERYEQYF. The variable domain in full, with the rest retrieved from reference TRBV15 and TRBJ2-7, is DAMVIQNPRYQVTQFGKPVTLSCSQTLNHNVMYWYQQKSSQAPKLLFHYYDKDFNNEADTPDNFQSRRPNTSFCFLDIRSPGLGDTAMYLCATSRGTGNRERYEQYFGPGTRLTVT.

This chain links TRBV7-9 with TRBJ1-4, with D hard to call. The CDR3 runs 16 residues. Germline V gene sequence: CDR1 SEHNR, CDR2 FQNEAQ (reference sequence). The V end was cut by 4 bases, the J end by 0 bases, with 12 bases between. The CDR3 is CASSSPLGTTNEKLFF. The DNA of the CDR3 is TGTGCCAGCAGCTCCCCCCTCGGGACAACTAATGAAAAACTGTTTTTT.